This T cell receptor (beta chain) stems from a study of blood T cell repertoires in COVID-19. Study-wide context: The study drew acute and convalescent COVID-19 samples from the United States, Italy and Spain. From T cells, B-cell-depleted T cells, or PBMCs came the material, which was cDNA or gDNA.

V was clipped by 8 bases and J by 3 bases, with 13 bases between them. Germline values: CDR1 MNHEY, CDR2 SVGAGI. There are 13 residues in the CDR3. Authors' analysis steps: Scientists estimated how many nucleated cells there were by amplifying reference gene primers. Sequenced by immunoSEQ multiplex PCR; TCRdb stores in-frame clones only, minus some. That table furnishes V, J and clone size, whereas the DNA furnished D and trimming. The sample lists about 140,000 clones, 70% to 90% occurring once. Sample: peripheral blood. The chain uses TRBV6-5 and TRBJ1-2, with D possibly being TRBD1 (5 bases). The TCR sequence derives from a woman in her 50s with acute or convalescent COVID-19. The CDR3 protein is CASCRVRDYGYTF. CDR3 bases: TGTGCCAGCTGCAGGGTTAGGGACTATGGCTACACCTTC.